This entry describes one T cell receptor (beta chain). Its antigen remains unknown. TCRdb reanalysed the 5' RACE reads using MiXCR and keeps one entry per CDR3 protein. The sample contains about 9,800 distinct CDR3 sequences, around 51% of which appear only once. This sample's time point: sample taken at primary tumor resection. The germline gives CDR1 DFQATT, CDR2 SNEGSKA (reference sequence). This CDR3 spans 15 amino acids. The V gene end was trimmed by 3 bases and the J gene end by 3 bases; junction bases not matched to a gene: 11. The data stem from a study of spatial heterogeneity in lung cancer. Study at large: TCR transcript abundance in tumor regions was strongly correlated with the T cell module score obtained from matched bulk RNA-seq. The study, taken as a whole, reports: The study found that expanded intratumoral alpha and beta TCR counts tracked tumor mutation counts.

The input for sequencing was lung tumor tissue, taken at surgery. The chain uses TRBV20-1 and TRBJ2-7; 7 bases line up with TRBD2. This TCR derives from a female donor with early-stage non-small cell lung cancer. The CDR3 DNA reads as TGCAGTGCTAGCTGGGGGGGGAGCGGGCACTACGAGCAGTACTTC. Translating it yields CSASWGGSGHYEQYF.